A selection of T cell receptor beta chains follows, all from one sample in a study of T cell changes during pregnancy in multiple sclerosis. Generated by immunoSEQ multiplex PCR, the TCRdb table keeps only in-frame clones and is missing some. The sample lists 70,000 to 80,000 clones; around 93% were seen once. This sample comprised peripheral blood, obtained in the first trimester of pregnancy. The source of these receptors is a female donor with multiple sclerosis, enrolled in a pregnancy study. The CDR3 runs from the conserved cysteine through the conserved F or W. Each record gives: CDR3 protein, J gene, V gene.

CDR3: CASSVAYRGRYNEQFF; J: TRBJ2-1; V: TRBV9
CDR3: CASSQDIGWGDGYTF; J: TRBJ1-2; V: TRBV4-1
CDR3: CASRRDRVPYEQYF; J: TRBJ2-7; V: TRBV28
CDR3: CASSDPGLSSGNTIYF; J: TRBJ1-3; V: TRBV2
CDR3: CASSSQENTEAFF; J: TRBJ1-1; V: TRBV7-9
CDR3: CASSVDRAGNTIYF; J: TRBJ1-3; V: TRBV9
CDR3: CASSLGQAMAPGELFF; J: TRBJ2-2; V: TRBV7-3
CDR3: CASSLGPSYEQYF; J: TRBJ2-7; V: TRBV27
CDR3: CAWSVRGVTNQPQHF; J: TRBJ1-5; V: TRBV30
CDR3: CASGPGGTEAFF; J: TRBJ1-1; V: TRBV12-5
CDR3: CAISVSSGGSSSYNEQFF; J: TRBJ2-1; V: TRBV10-3
CDR3: CASSLFTRSSGFYEQYF; J: TRBJ2-7; V: TRBV5-1
CDR3: CASSPWGAGLTDTQYF; J: TRBJ2-3; V: TRBV5-1
CDR3: CASSTPDRGLNEQFF; J: TRBJ2-1; V: TRBV5-6
CDR3: CASSQLDTYSGNTIYF; J: TRBJ1-3; V: TRBV18
CDR3: CASSLIRGTGELFF; J: TRBJ2-2; V: TRBV27
CDR3: CASSRDRAANTGELFF; J: TRBJ2-2; V: TRBV7-3
CDR3: CASSQGTNYGYTF; J: TRBJ1-2; V: TRBV6-5
CDR3: CASRWGVTDTQYF; J: TRBJ2-3; V: TRBV2
CDR3: CASRGDGTAGKIF; J: TRBJ2-1; V: TRBV11-2
CDR3: CASSLSAGQPDYGYTF; J: TRBJ1-2; V: TRBV7-6
CDR3: CASSLSTSGAAGFF; J: TRBJ2-1; V: TRBV7-9
CDR3: CSVEWGLAGKGGSYNEQFF; J: TRBJ2-1; V: TRBV29-1
CDR3: CASSLEQTYQETQYF; J: TRBJ2-5; V: TRBV5-1
CDR3: CASSLAPGQGSGANVLTF; J: TRBJ2-6; V: TRBV5-1
CDR3: CASSTLAGGPNTQYF; J: TRBJ2-3; V: TRBV19
CDR3: CASSIQGAGDTEAFF; J: TRBJ1-1; V: TRBV19
CDR3: CASSLAKGSATNEKLFF; J: TRBJ1-4; V: TRBV11-2
CDR3: CASSPGTSGRAPNEQFF; J: TRBJ2-1; V: TRBV27
CDR3: CASLQQRLAGGSTDTQYF; J: TRBJ2-3; V: TRBV2
CDR3: CASSPRRSAYTEAFF; J: TRBJ1-1; V: TRBV5-1
CDR3: CASTITGTANTEAFF; J: TRBJ1-1; V: TRBV5-5
CDR3: CASSSSGGPTQYF; J: TRBJ2-5; V: TRBV7-9
CDR3: CASSPYRTGPSTDTQYF; J: TRBJ2-3; V: TRBV7-9
CDR3: CASSLGGSHQPQHF; J: TRBJ1-5; V: TRBV5-1
CDR3: CASSFAGGYEQYF; J: TRBJ2-7; V: TRBV5-8
CDR3: CASSLGRSLDEKLFF; J: TRBJ1-4; V: TRBV5-1
CDR3: CASSLYATSHSYEQYF; J: TRBJ2-7; V: TRBV27
CDR3: CASSDQRDIRREQYF; J: TRBJ2-7; V: TRBV6-1
CDR3: CASSPSGSRTDTQYF; J: TRBJ2-3; V: TRBV7-9
CDR3: CASRKTGGANTEAFF; J: TRBJ1-1; V: TRBV6-5
CDR3: CASSFERTGNTIYF; J: TRBJ1-3; V: TRBV11-1
CDR3: CASSEGGGGQSSYNEQFF; J: TRBJ2-1; V: TRBV25-1
CDR3: CASRTGFGYTF; J: TRBJ1-2; V: TRBV18
CDR3: CASSTLAGITDTQYF; J: TRBJ2-3; V: TRBV5-1
CDR3: CASSRGGQTSGNTIYF; J: TRBJ1-3; V: TRBV11-2
CDR3: CASSEFGWTGKHSGANVLTF; J: TRBJ2-6; V: TRBV6-1
CDR3: CASTPGALGIPNQPQHF; J: TRBJ1-5; V: TRBV2
CDR3: CASSEYYRLNGGYTF; J: TRBJ1-2; V: TRBV25-1
CDR3: CASSVASGTAFEQYF; J: TRBJ2-7; V: TRBV9
CDR3: CASSQDPVEGMGNTEAFF; J: TRBJ1-1; V: TRBV4-1
CDR3: CASSLAGGAITVSNEAFF; J: TRBJ1-1; V: TRBV7-8
CDR3: CASSFVGVGTEAFF; J: TRBJ1-1; V: TRBV7-2